This T cell receptor (beta chain) emerged from a study of shared clonotypes between healthy human individuals. The CDR3 runs 18 residues. In germline, CDR1 is LGHNA, CDR2 YSLEER. Trimming took off 0 bases at V and 0 bases at J, with 18 bases between the two ends. Spread over ten immunoSEQ deep assay plates, unsorted PBMC DNA underwent sequencing. This table comes from immunoSEQ multiplex PCR, and its TCRdb copy is limited to in-frame clones, with some not included. The sample lists around 500,000 clones; less than 80% were seen once. Study results and caveats: It was the few donors that limited the genetic and exposure-history diversity represented. Expectations were that clonotype sharing among donors would be affected by sequencing depth.

The sample holds one count of this clone. Its antigen is not known. When samples were unsorted, roughly 81 million PBMCs were used for genomic DNA. The sequence came from a middle-aged woman in good health. Some clones in this sample may be carry-over from other donors' samples. Sequencing was carried out using PBMCs. The rearrangement joins TRBV4-3 to TRBJ2-7; maybe TRBD2 (6 bases). CDR3 nucleotide sequence: TGCGCCAGCAGCCAAGACCATCATTCGGAGGGTTTCTCCTACGAGCAGTACTTC. Translating it yields CASSQDHHSEGFSYEQYF.